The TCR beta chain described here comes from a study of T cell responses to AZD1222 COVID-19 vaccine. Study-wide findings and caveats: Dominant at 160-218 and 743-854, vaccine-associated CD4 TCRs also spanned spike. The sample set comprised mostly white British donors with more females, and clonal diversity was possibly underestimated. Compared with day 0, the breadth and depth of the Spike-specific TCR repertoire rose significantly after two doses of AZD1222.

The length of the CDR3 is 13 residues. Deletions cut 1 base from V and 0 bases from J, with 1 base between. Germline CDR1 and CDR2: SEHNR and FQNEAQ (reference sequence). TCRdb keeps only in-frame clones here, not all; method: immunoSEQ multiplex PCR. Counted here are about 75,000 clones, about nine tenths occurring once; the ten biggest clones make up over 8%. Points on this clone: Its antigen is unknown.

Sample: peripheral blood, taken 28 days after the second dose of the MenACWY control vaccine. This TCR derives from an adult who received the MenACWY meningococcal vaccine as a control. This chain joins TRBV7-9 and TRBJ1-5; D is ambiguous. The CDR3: CASSLDSNQPQHF. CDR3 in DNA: TGTGCCAGCAGCTTAGATAGCAATCAGCCCCAGCATTTT.